The T cell receptor (beta chain) described here comes from a study of molecular identifiers for immune sequencing clone quantification. At the level of the study: For replicates, RNA isolated from about 19,000 or 110,000 naive CD8 cells was divided into five portions, of which four were sequenced.

Study-wide findings and caveats: Spike-in Jurkat TCR RNA from a single cell reportedly registered among about 1 million naive cells. Naive cells had under 1% of molecules in clones above 20 RNA copies, effectors over 98%.

This clonotype was counted at least ten times. No antigen is known for it. Germline V CDR1 and CDR2: MNHEY, SMNVEV (reference sequence). This CDR3 spans 17 amino acids. V shed 6 bases, J shed 0 bases, and the junction held 13 bases outside the gene matches. As previously described, bulk TCR libraries were made using listed TCR primers. MiXCR, run by TCRdb on the PCR reads, gives a single entry per CDR3 protein. The repertoire has around 40,000 distinct CDR3 sequences, less than 20% of them found once; the top ten carry about 1.2%. Sample: naive CD8+ T cells from blood, with Jurkat cell RNA spiked in. As to subset: FACS-sorted CD8+CD4-CCR7+CD45RA+ naive T cells. The clonotype was recovered from a human donor in good health. Some libraries in this study had Jurkat cell RNA spiked in. This rearrangement joins TRBV27 to TRBJ2-5; 7 nucleotides align to TRBD1. DNA for the CDR3: TGTGCCAGCAGGAGGCCCGGGACAGAGATGTACCAAGAGACCCAGTACTTC. Its protein product is CASRRPGTEMYQETQYF.